A selection of T cell receptor beta chains follows, all from one sample in a study of cytotoxic CD8 clonotypes in ibrutinib-treated CLL. The protocol was immunoSEQ multiplex PCR, while the TCRdb copy is restricted to in-frame clones and leaves out a portion. The sample includes 270,000 or so clones, approximately 76% of them seen just once. Material: PBMCs, obtained at disease progression, from a patient treated with ibrutinib. These receptor sequences come from a human donor with chronic lymphocytic leukemia. Both conserved end residues are part of each CDR3. Fields, in order: J gene, V gene, clone size, D gene, CDR3 protein, CDR3 DNA. A D gene is named only where the DNA matches it firmly. Where a row states a size, it is once, few, many or the class of an expanded clone; other rows omit it.

j_gene: TRBJ2-2; v_gene: TRBV4-1; abundance: NA; d_gene: NA; CDR3aa: CASSRVPAGTSGELFF; CDR3nt: TGCGCCAGCAGCCGGGTCCCCGCAGGGACATCGGGGGAGCTGTTTTTT
j_gene: TRBJ1-2; v_gene: TRBV5-1; abundance: NA; d_gene: NA; CDR3aa: CASGQPGYGYTF; CDR3nt: TGCGCCAGCGGACAGCCTGGCTATGGCTACACCTTC
j_gene: TRBJ2-2; v_gene: TRBV10-3; abundance: few; d_gene: TRBD2; CDR3aa: CATSVLGGRDTGELFF; CDR3nt: TGTGCCACCAGTGTCCTCGGCGGGAGGGACACCGGGGAGCTGTTTTTT
j_gene: TRBJ2-7; v_gene: TRBV18; abundance: NA; d_gene: NA; CDR3aa: CASSNLGTVVEQYF; CDR3nt: TGTGCCAGCTCAAATTTGGGCACCGTAGTGGAGCAGTACTTC
j_gene: TRBJ2-7; v_gene: TRBV27; abundance: NA; d_gene: NA; CDR3aa: CASSLGSSAEQYF; CDR3nt: TGTGCCAGCAGTTTAGGTTCTTCGGCGGAACAGTACTTC
j_gene: TRBJ1-5; v_gene: TRBV10-3; abundance: NA; d_gene: NA; CDR3aa: CATTGNSNQPQHF; CDR3nt: TGTGCCACCACGGGCAATAGCAATCAGCCCCAGCATTTT
j_gene: TRBJ2-3; v_gene: TRBV27; abundance: NA; d_gene: NA; CDR3aa: CASSPFGADTQYF; CDR3nt: TGTGCCAGCAGCCCCTTCGGTGCAGATACGCAGTATTTT
j_gene: TRBJ2-1; v_gene: TRBV25-1; abundance: NA; d_gene: NA; CDR3aa: CASRSIRGVGSYNEQFF; CDR3nt: TGTGCCAGCAGATCCATTCGGGGAGTCGGAAGCTACAATGAGCAGTTCTTC
j_gene: TRBJ1-1; v_gene: TRBV4-1; abundance: few; d_gene: NA; CDR3aa: CASSQVLAGSLTEAFF; CDR3nt: TGCGCCAGCAGCCAAGTCTTGGCAGGGAGTTTAACTGAAGCTTTCTTT
j_gene: TRBJ2-1; v_gene: TRBV5-1; abundance: NA; d_gene: TRBD2; CDR3aa: CASSLAGGGPYNEQFF; CDR3nt: TGCGCCAGCAGCTTGGCCGGCGGGGGGCCCTACAATGAGCAGTTCTTC
j_gene: TRBJ2-3; v_gene: TRBV7-3; abundance: NA; d_gene: NA; CDR3aa: CASSLSLPGTDTQYF; CDR3nt: TGTGCCAGCAGCTTATCCCTTCCCGGGACAGATACGCAGTATTTT
j_gene: TRBJ2-7; v_gene: TRBV5-1; abundance: NA; d_gene: NA; CDR3aa: CASSLEAAWEQYF; CDR3nt: TGCGCCAGCAGCTTAGAGGCCGCATGGGAGCAGTACTTC
j_gene: TRBJ2-6; v_gene: TRBV2; abundance: NA; d_gene: NA; CDR3aa: CASSDGHSGANVLTF; CDR3nt: TGTGCCAGCAGTGACGGGCACTCTGGGGCCAACGTCCTGACTTTC
j_gene: TRBJ1-3; v_gene: TRBV5-6; abundance: NA; d_gene: NA; CDR3aa: CASSTGTGNTIYF; CDR3nt: TGTGCCAGCAGTACAGGGACTGGAAACACCATATATTTT
j_gene: TRBJ2-1; v_gene: TRBV7-2; abundance: few; d_gene: NA; CDR3aa: CASSLARIEQFF; CDR3nt: TGTGCCAGCAGCTTAGCGCGGATTGAGCAGTTCTTC
j_gene: TRBJ2-1; v_gene: TRBV7-2; abundance: NA; d_gene: TRBD2; CDR3aa: CASSFRKGTSGKQFF; CDR3nt: TGTGCCAGCAGCTTCCGTAAAGGGACTAGCGGAAAGCAGTTCTTC
j_gene: TRBJ2-7; v_gene: TRBV5-1; abundance: NA; d_gene: TRBD1; CDR3aa: CASSLGQGATEQYF; CDR3nt: TGCGCCAGCAGCTTAGGACAGGGGGCGACCGAGCAGTACTTC
j_gene: TRBJ2-2; v_gene: TRBV7-3; abundance: NA; d_gene: NA; CDR3aa: CASSDKTTGELFF; CDR3nt: TGTGCCAGCAGCGATAAAACCACCGGGGAGCTGTTTTTT
j_gene: TRBJ2-7; v_gene: TRBV4-1; abundance: few; d_gene: NA; CDR3aa: CASSHTSLTYEQYF; CDR3nt: TGCGCCAGCAGCCATACTAGCTTAACCTACGAGCAGTACTTC